The entry below gives a single T cell receptor beta chain sequence along with its context. Its antigen is currently unknown. CDR1 and CDR2 from the germline V gene are ENHRY and SYGVKD. The CDR3 covers 16 residues. The V and J ends lost 2 bases and 0 bases respectively, with 14 bases between them. This sample is part of a study of cytomegalovirus exposure and HLA in healthy donors. Study at large: The use of the same platform for the 90 to 150 validation repertoires and the roughly 670 first-cohort repertoires was reported by a later analysis.

Profiling relied on immunoSEQ multiplex PCR, and the TCRdb table lists in-frame clones only, not all of them. The sample contains 250,000 or so clones, roughly 87% of which appear only once. The donors belonged to the roughly 130-subject validation cohort, separate from the approximately 700-subject first cohort. Overall study results and limits: In vitro checks showed that a few CMV-associated chains really do target CMV antigens.

The sequenced sample was PBMCs. This receptor was obtained from a man between 18 and 29 years old in good health and CMV-seropositive. The chain uses TRBV10-3 and TRBJ2-7; D call uncertain. As DNA, the CDR3 is TGTGCCATCAGTGAGAGAAGCTCACCAAGCTCCTACGAGCAGTACTTC. It translates to CAISERSSPSSYEQYF.